Here is one T cell receptor (beta chain) with its context. This clone showed up just a few times. Its antigen is still unknown. No much larger clone is present one base from it, and per-base qualities are unavailable. This entry comes from a study of shared clonotypes between healthy human individuals (dated by TCRdb to the early 2020s). About the full investigation: The cohort included three men and a couple of women between 18 and 49 years of age. For each donor, three plates each were used for CD4 naive and CD4 memory, two plates were used for CD8 naive, and one plate was used for CD8 memory. To estimate repertoire size and how much clonotypes are shared between individuals, the study performed deep sequencing of blood TCR repertoires from a handful of healthy adults. Libraries were prepared and TCR repertoires were sequenced by different laboratories using diverse techniques, in order to increase sequencing depth and limit assay-specific biases. Between about 0.85 and 8.9 billion PBMCs per donor were obtained by leukapheresis. Broader findings and caveats from the paper: Only blood was sampled, and tissue TCR repertoires likely differ from those in blood. The small number of donors limited the genetic and exposure-history diversity represented. Clonotypes shared by all four sorted-subset donors showed higher generation probabilities than non-shared clonotypes. Pairwise subsampling led to the expectation that sequencing depth would affect the degree of clonotype sharing among donors. When a handful of donors were compared, the shared fraction of clonotypes was approximately 5% for naive CD4, approximately 3.3% for naive CD8, more than 2% for memory CD4, and 0.4% for memory CD8. Even with the large sequencing depth, rarefaction of the sorted-subset datasets indicated that sequencing was incomplete. Naive subsets generally had larger estimated clonotype richness than memory subsets did.

From its cysteine to its phenylalanine, the CDR3 spans 12 amino acids. Only the CDR3 portion is preserved as DNA: 36 bases, with reading frame beginning at the first base. V and J lose 4 bases and 1 base, and a span of 7 bases separates them. CDR1 SQVTM and CDR2 ANQGSEA were looked up in the germline V gene. Donors were healthy HIV-negative adults with no recently reported acute infections or vaccinations. Every donor was a Caucasian adult living in Nashville, Tennessee, USA. Magnetic negative selection was used to enrich CD4+ T cells, after which naive cells were positively selected on CD45RA and the negative fraction became the memory subset. Blood was obtained by leukapheresis, after which PBMCs were separated by Ficoll-Histopaque density gradient centrifugation and cryopreserved in liquid nitrogen vapor phase. Analytical flow cytometry was used to check the purity and quantity of every magnetically sorted T cell population. Genomic DNA was isolated from each sorted fraction and quantified by UV absorbance on a Nanodrop 2000c.

Using the deep immunoSEQ assay, TCR CDR3 regions were amplified from genomic DNA by multiplex PCR. For each cell subset, the extracted genomic DNA was distributed evenly across all wells of several immunoSEQ 96-well plates, and each plate served as one replicate. For sorted subsets, around 200 ng genomic DNA, equal to about 30,000 T cell genomes, was loaded into each replicate PCR. Purified libraries were quantified with a Qubit 3.0 fluorometer, sized on a Bioanalyzer 2100, and re-quantified with the KAPA Library Quantification kit. Every immunoSEQ 96-well plate was sequenced on a separate single-read 150-cycle Illumina NextSeq 550 flow cell. In the original analysis: Because the immunoSEQ output included only junctional sequences and no quality scores, the filtering could not be the same as the filtering used for full-length reads. Sequences were annotated with PyIR, a Python wrapper for IgBLAST v1.9, and V/J genes and CDR3 were assigned using IMGT germline references. Any read was removed if the V/J assignment was weak (E-value above 1e-6), the CDR3 was missing, or the read contained stop codons, out-of-frame junctions, or ambiguous translated residues. V3J clonotypes were defined by identical inferred V gene, J gene, and CDR3 amino acid sequence. Percentage overlap between repertoires was computed as shared unique clonotypes divided by the size of the smaller repertoire. RTK rarefaction, the Chao1 estimator, and Recon v2.1 estimates of unobserved clonotypes were used to assess repertoire richness. Generation probabilities for all TCRbeta clonotypes obtained by the gDNA method from a handful of donors were computed using OLGA. TCRdb took over this immuneACCESS table, retaining in-frame rearrangements with V and J assigned. Such tables are incomplete; in checked studies, under half of the missing clones stem from an unresolved V gene, and the remainder is unexplained. V, J and clone size are those of that table, while D and trimming were read from the DNA. The sample table lists approximately 2.1 million clones, just over 90% of them with a count of one. In total, the top ten clones hold 0.39% of the sample.

This receptor chain uses TRBV29-1 and TRBJ1-1; the D gene is not confidently resolved. Sequencing was done on a sample of naive CD4+ T cells from PBMCs. The cell subset or site label on this specimen signifies: CD45RA+ positively selected. The sequence was collected from a man between 18 and 35 years old in good health. Some clones in this sample may be carry-over from other donors' samples. The sequenced DNA is TGCAGCGTTGGGTCTCAGAACACTGAAGCTTTCTTT. The encoded protein is CSVGSQNTEAFF.